These 14 T cell receptor beta chains were all obtained from the same sample, sequenced in a study of somatic mutations in cytotoxic T cells in rheumatoid arthritis. Measured with immunoSEQ multiplex PCR; TCRdb has only the in-frame clones, and not every one. Of roughly 10,000 clones in the sample, around 84% were seen once. Sequencing was performed on CD8+ T cells sorted from blood. The receptors derive from an adult with rheumatoid arthritis.

This rearrangement joins TRBV28 to TRBJ1-1; D may be TRBD1 (5 bases). The CDR3 runs to 14 residues. V lost 5 bases to trimming and J lost 11 bases, with 21 bases between them. The V gene's germline CDR1 is MDHEN and CDR2 SYDVKM. CDR3 amino acids: CASSLEIQDAAAFF. The CDR3 coding sequence is TGTGCCAGCAGTCTGGAGATACAGGACGCCGCGGCTTTCTTT.

This clone was counted only a few times. V is TRBV7-7 and J is TRBJ2-1; D possibly corresponds to TRBD2 (5 bases). This CDR3 is built from 14 residues. Germline CDR1 reads SSHAT; CDR2 reads FNYEAQ (reference sequence). V dropped 1 base and J dropped 9 bases, with 13 bases sitting between them. The CDR3, as DNA: TGTGCCAGCAGCTTAGGAGGGCCGGGATTTGAGCAGTTCTTC. Translating it yields CASSLGGPGFEQFF.

The chain carries TRBV27 and TRBJ2-3; D assignment may be TRBD1 or TRBD2 (5 bases each). V lost 3 bases to trimming and J lost 1 base, with 17 bases between them. From germline, CDR1 is MNHEY and CDR2 SMNVEV (reference sequence). This CDR3 region has 17 residues. DNA for the CDR3: TGTGCCAGCAGTTTTTCCCCATGGGACCTTGGCACAGATACGCAGTATTTT. Protein sequence: CASSFSPWDLGTDTQYF.

This clone occurred a few times. The CDR3 spells CASSILDRGMNEQFF. The CDR3, as DNA: TGTGCCAGTAGTATCCTCGACAGGGGGATGAATGAGCAGTTCTTC. The chain is built from TRBV19 and TRBJ2-1, with 9 bases aligning to TRBD1. Germline CDR1 and CDR2: LNHDA and SQIVND (reference sequence). V shed 3 bases and J 7 bases; nucleotides not matched to a gene: 7. This CDR3 region has 15 residues. The variable domain in full, with the rest retrieved from reference TRBV19 and TRBJ2-1, is DGGITQSPKYLFRKEGQNVTLSCEQNLNHDAMYWYRQDPGQGLRLIYYSQIVNDFQKGDIAEGYSVSREKKESFPLTVTSAQKNPTAFYLCASSILDRGMNEQFFGPGTRLTVL.

V usage is TRBV5-1 and J usage is TRBJ2-1, with TRBD2 identical over 11 bases. Trimming took 3 bases from V and 5 from J; bases not matched to a gene: 7. CDR1 and CDR2 (germline): SGHRS, YFSETQ. The CDR3 extends over 16 amino acids. Here the CDR3 reads CASSSRTSGYNNEQFF. The CDR3 DNA sequence: TGCGCCAGCAGCTCCCGGACTAGCGGGTACAACAATGAGCAGTTCTTC.

The rearrangement uses TRBV20-1 and TRBJ2-7; D is ambiguous. Germline values: CDR1 DFQATT, CDR2 SNEGSKA (reference sequence). The CDR3 runs 11 residues. Trimming left V 3 bases short and J 2 bases short, with 5 bases between. DNA for the CDR3: TGCAGTGCTAGCGAGACCTACGAGCAGTACTTC. Translated: CSASETYEQYF.

V gene TRBV30 combines with J gene TRBJ2-4; D might be TRBD1 (5 bases). Germline lookup yields CDR1 GTSNPN and CDR2 SVGIG (reference sequence). V lost 2 bases to trimming and J lost 8 bases, with 13 bases between them. This CDR3 has 13 residues. The CDR3 region is CAWSTNRFDIQYF. CDR3 nucleotide sequence: TGTGCCTGGAGTACTAACAGGTTTGACATTCAGTACTTC.

The chain links TRBV27 to TRBJ1-2; possibly TRBD1 for D (6 bases). There are 14 residues in the CDR3. Looked up from germline, CDR1 is MNHEY and CDR2 is SMNVEV (reference sequence). V lost 5 bases, J lost 4 bases, and 14 bases lay in between. In DNA, the CDR3 is TGTGCCAGCAGTGAAGCGGGACAAACCTATGGCTACACCTTC. It yields the protein CASSEAGQTYGYTF.

A few counts support this clone. The V and J genes are TRBV28 and TRBJ1-4, with D possibly matching TRBD1 (5 bases). This CDR3 contains 14 residues. The germline gives CDR1 MDHEN, CDR2 SYDVKM. V gave up 7 bases and J gave up 5 bases, with 14 bases separating them. As DNA, the CDR3 is TGTGCCAGCACTTCGACAGAGACGAATGAAAAACTGTTTTTT. This sequence encodes CASTSTETNEKLFF.

The chain uses TRBV30 and TRBJ2-1; tentative D call: TRBD2 (6 bases). The CDR3 totals 13 residues. CDR1 and CDR2 from the germline V gene are GTSNPN and SVGIG (reference sequence). V lost 0 bases, J lost 7 bases, and 10 bases lay in between. The DNA for the CDR3 is TGTGCCTGGAGTGTACTGGCGGGAAATGAGCAGTTCTTC. Protein: CAWSVLAGNEQFF. The whole variable domain, filled in from reference TRBV30 and TRBJ2-1, reads SQTIHQWPATLVQPVGSPLSLECTVEGTSNPNLYWYRQAAGRGLQLLFYSVGIGQISSEVPQNLSASRPQDRQFILSSKKLLLSDSGFYLCAWSVLAGNEQFFGPGTRLTVL.

J is TRBJ1-1 and V is TRBV11-2, with 7 bases aligning to TRBD1. J lost 0 bases, V lost 5 bases, and 12 bases had no gene match. This CDR3 is built from 17 residues. Germline lookup yields CDR1 SGHAT and CDR2 FQNNGV. The CDR3 loop is CASSRGTAGFMNTEAFF. In DNA, the CDR3 is TGTGCCAGCAGCCGAGGGACAGCTGGTTTTATGAACACTGAAGCTTTCTTT.

Only a few counts were recorded for this clone. V and J are TRBV28 and TRBJ2-7; maybe TRBD2 (5 bases). Looked up from germline, CDR1 is MDHEN and CDR2 is SYDVKM. Deletions cut 5 bases from V and 7 bases from J, with 12 bases between. The CDR3 is made up of 12 amino acids. In DNA, the CDR3 is TGTGCCAGCAGTCCACTAACGGGGGAGCAGTACTTC. This encodes CASSPLTGEQYF.

V gene TRBV7-8 combines with J gene TRBJ1-1; D unclear. V dropped 7 bases and J dropped 3 bases, with 9 bases sitting between them. Germline values: CDR1 SGHVS, CDR2 FQNEAQ. The CDR3 spans 12 residues. CDR3 region: CASKEEYTEAFF. Written as DNA, the CDR3 is TGTGCCAGCAAGGAAGAGTACACTGAAGCTTTCTTT. The complete variable domain, with remaining parts taken from reference TRBV7-8 and TRBJ1-1, reads GAGVSQSPRYKVAKRGQDVALRCDPISGHVSLFWYQQALGQGPEFLTYFQNEAQLDKSGLPSDRFFAERPEGSVSTLKIQRTQQEDSAVYLCASKEEYTEAFFGQGTRLTVV.

The CDR3 DNA sequence: TGTGCCAGCACCGATTCCTATGGCTACACCTTC. It encodes CASTDSYGYTF. This sequence joins TRBV9 and TRBJ1-2; the D is unclear. Trimming took off 6 bases at V and 4 bases at J, with 7 bases between the two ends. The germline gives CDR1 SGDLS, CDR2 YYNGEE. The CDR3 runs to 11 residues.